These 32 T cell receptor beta chains were sequenced from one sample in a study of ipilimumab plus nivolumab after autologous stem cell transplantation. Only in-frame clones appear in the TCRdb table, and some are missing; sequencing was by immunoSEQ multiplex PCR. The sample lists 17,000 or so clones, about 80% occurring once. Material: PBMCs, obtained in a trial of ipilimumab plus nivolumab as post-transplant consolidation. These receptors came from a male donor with diffuse large B-cell lymphoma.

The V and J genes are TRBV4-1 and TRBJ2-3; D unclear. The germline gives CDR1 MGHRA, CDR2 YSYEKL. This CDR3 is 13 amino acids long. V lost 3 bases, J lost 0 bases, and 4 bases lay in between. The CDR3 DNA sequence: TGCGCCAGCAGCCATTGGAGCACAGATACGCAGTATTTT. Its translation is CASSHWSTDTQYF.

This chain connects TRBV13 to TRBJ1-2; TRBD1 might be the D (6 bases). The CDR3 has 15 amino acids. V gave up 2 bases and J gave up 1 base, with 11 bases separating them. Germline CDR1 PRHDT, CDR2 FYEKMQ (reference sequence). The CDR3 region has the DNA TGTGCCAGCAGCTTAAGAAGGGGGAGTAACTATGGCTACACCTTC. This sequence encodes CASSLRRGSNYGYTF.

This chain uses TRBV2 with TRBJ2-5; the match to TRBD1 covers 7 bases. CDR1 is SNHLY, CDR2 FYNNEI, per germline. Trimming removed 5 bases from V and 1 base from J; junction bases left unmatched: 10. The CDR3 covers 16 residues. For the CDR3, the DNA is TGTGCCAGCAGTCGTCCCGGGACAGTTATCCAAGAGACCCAGTACTTC. Amino acid sequence: CASSRPGTVIQETQYF. Together with reference TRBV2 and TRBJ2-5, the CDR3 gives the full variable domain: EPEVTQTPSHQVTQMGQEVILRCVPISNHLYFYWYRQILGQKVEFLVSFYNNEISEKSEIFDDQFSVERPDGSNFTLKIRSTKLEDSAMYFCASSRPGTVIQETQYFGPGTRLLVL.

V and J are TRBV28 and TRBJ1-5; 11 bases are a match to TRBD1. The CDR3 consists of 13 residues. Losses at the gene ends were 8 bases for V and 15 bases for J; bases not matched to a gene: 12. Germline-derived CDR1 and CDR2 are MDHEN and SYDVKM. This chain's CDR3 is CASWDRGTVLWHF. As DNA, the CDR3 is TGTGCCAGCTGGGACAGGGGGACTGTATTGTGGCATTTT. Together with reference TRBV28 and TRBJ1-5, the CDR3 gives the full variable domain: DVKVTQSSRYLVKRTGEKVFLECVQDMDHENMFWYRQDPGLGLRLIYFSYDVKMKEKGDIPEGYSVSREKKERFSLILESASTNQTSMYLCASWDRGTVLWHFGDGTRLSIL.

V and J are TRBV6-5 and TRBJ2-7; maybe TRBD2 (6 bases). Germline V lookup: CDR1 MNHEY, CDR2 SVGAGI. Trimming took off 6 bases at V and 2 bases at J, with 17 bases between the two ends. This CDR3 spans 15 amino acids. The CDR3 region has the DNA TGTGCCAGCAGCCCCGGGGGAGGATACCCCTACGAGCAGTACTTC. Amino acids: CASSPGGGYPYEQYF.

The V call is TRBV28, the J call TRBJ1-4; tentative D call: TRBD1 (6 bases). CDR1 and CDR2 (germline): MDHEN, SYDVKM. With 2 bases removed from V and 5 bases from J, the gap between germline ends came to 9 bases. The length of the CDR3 is 14 residues. This CDR3 is CASSLVRGNEKLFF. The CDR3, as DNA: TGTGCCAGCAGTTTAGTCAGGGGAAATGAAAAACTGTTTTTT.

This clone was detected a few times. CDR3 in DNA: TGTGCCAGCAGCAGGGACAGTCGAAATTCACCCCTCCACTTT. This gives the protein CASSRDSRNSPLHF. The V and J genes are TRBV7-9 and TRBJ1-6; 7 bases agree with TRBD1. Germline V gene sequence: CDR1 SEHNR, CDR2 FQNEAQ (reference sequence). Trimming removed 5 bases from V and 7 bases from J; junction bases left unmatched: 5. The CDR3 totals 14 residues.

V and J are TRBV7-9 and TRBJ2-6; maybe TRBD2 (5 bases). The V end was cut by 5 bases, the J end by 0 bases, with 20 bases between. Germline V gene data show CDR1 as SEHNR and CDR2 as FQNEAQ (reference sequence). The CDR3 extends over 19 amino acids. CDR3 nucleotide sequence: TGTGCCAGCAGCCCTAGAATGGCGGACTCCAGCTCTGGGGCCAACGTCCTGACTTTC. Its protein is CASSPRMADSSSGANVLTF.

The chain links TRBV6-6 to TRBJ1-5; D might be TRBD1 (5 bases). CDR3 length: 16 residues. The V and J ends lost 6 bases and 0 bases respectively, with 15 bases between them. Germline V lookup: CDR1 MNHNY, CDR2 SVGAGI (reference sequence). CDR3 in amino acids: CASSPPAGYSNQPQHF. In DNA form, the CDR3 reads TGTGCCAGCAGCCCCCCCGCAGGGTATAGCAATCAGCCCCAGCATTTT.

The rearrangement joins TRBV10-3 to TRBJ2-5; perhaps D is TRBD1 or TRBD2 (6 bases each). Germline V gene sequence: CDR1 ENHRY, CDR2 SYGVKD. V shed 1 base and J shed 3 bases, with 18 bases lying between them. This CDR3 has 17 amino acids. As DNA, the CDR3 is TGTGCCATCAGTGAGTTGAAGGGGGGCCGACTGGAAGAGACCCAGTACTTC. Translating gives CAISELKGGRLEETQYF.

The chain has TRBV11-2 and TRBJ2-7, with D perhaps matching TRBD2 (7 bases). V shed 7 bases and J shed 6 bases, with 22 bases lying between them. CDR3 length: 15 residues. The germline CDR1 and CDR2 sequences are SGHAT and FQNNGV. This chain's CDR3 is CASTVLGGALGEQYF. The CDR3 DNA follows: TGTGCCAGCACCGTGTTGGGGGGGGCTTTGGGCGAGCAGTACTTC.

The chain recombines TRBV2 with TRBJ2-1; D possibly corresponds to TRBD2 (5 bases). Per germline, CDR1 SNHLY and CDR2 FYNNEI. There are 13 residues in the CDR3. The CDR3 DNA sequence: TGTGACCCTCGTCGGGGCTCCTACAATGAGCAGTTCTTC. Its translation is CDPRRGSYNEQFF.

The V and J genes are TRBV19 and TRBJ2-7, with D maybe TRBD2 (6 bases). Trimming cost V 7 bases and J 3 bases, with 16 bases left between them. Germline-derived CDR1 and CDR2 are LNHDA and SQIVND (reference sequence). This CDR3 region has 14 residues. The CDR3 nucleotides read TGTGCCAGTAACCAAATGGGACTGAGCTACGAGCAGTACTTC. Translated: CASNQMGLSYEQYF.

The chain joins TRBV28 to TRBJ1-1, with 8 bases lining up with TRBD1. The CDR3 consists of 15 residues. Trimming took 6 bases from V and 3 from J; bases not matched to a gene: 9. CDR1 is MDHEN, CDR2 SYDVKM, per germline. The CDR3 coding sequence is TGTGCCAGCAGCGACCTGACAGGGGCGTACACTGAAGCTTTCTTT. This translates into CASSDLTGAYTEAFF. Looking up the rest from reference TRBV28 and TRBJ1-1 gives the full variable domain: DVKVTQSSRYLVKRTGEKVFLECVQDMDHENMFWYRQDPGLGLRLIYFSYDVKMKEKGDIPEGYSVSREKKERFSLILESASTNQTSMYLCASSDLTGAYTEAFFGQGTRLTVV.

This clone came up once. The chain joins TRBV2 to TRBJ1-2; TRBD1 agrees at 11 bases. The CDR3 totals 15 residues. After removal of 6 bases from V and 7 bases from J, the junction contained 10 bases not matched to a gene. From germline, CDR1 is SNHLY and CDR2 FYNNEI. CDR3 nucleotides: TGTGCCAGCAGCCCCGGGACAGGGGGAATGCGTGGCTACACCTTC. Residues: CASSPGTGGMRGYTF.

As to this clone: The germline gene is not matched at one end of the junction; a read error may be the cause. This sequence joins TRBV7-8 and TRBJ1-2, with D possibly TRBD1 on 5 matching bases. The CDR3 has 12 amino acids. Germline assignment: CDR1 SGHVS and CDR2 FQNEAQ. CDR3 nucleotide sequence: TGTGCCAGCAGCTTATCCGGGGCCTACTCCGTCTTC. This sequence encodes CASSLSGAYSVF.

The chain has TRBV7-2 and TRBJ1-1; D perhaps matches TRBD1 (5 bases). V was clipped by 1 base and J by 9 bases, with 15 bases between them. This CDR3 is built from 14 residues. CDR1 is SGHTA, CDR2 FQGNSA, per germline. Here the CDR3 reads CASSLGQFGAKAFF. Here the CDR3 DNA reads TGTGCCAGCAGCTTAGGACAGTTCGGAGCTAAAGCTTTCTTT.

V and J are TRBV7-9 and TRBJ2-2, with no clear D. CDR1 is SEHNR and CDR2 is FQNEAQ in the germline V gene (reference sequence). V lost 6 bases and J 8 bases, leaving 10 bases between the germline ends. The CDR3 is made up of 12 amino acids. The CDR3 sequence: CASSTLSGELFF. CDR3 DNA: TGTGCCAGCAGTACTCTATCTGGGGAGCTGTTTTTT.

J is TRBJ1-1 and V is TRBV6-5; D is unresolved. V was shortened by 7 bases and J by 4 bases, with 10 bases between the two germline ends. Germline CDR1 and CDR2: MNHEY and SVGAGI. The CDR3 covers 12 residues. CDR3 protein: CASTNTVTEAFF. The CDR3 region has the DNA TGTGCCAGCACTAACACGGTCACTGAAGCTTTCTTT.

The rearrangement links TRBV7-2 to TRBJ1-2, with 9 bases matching TRBD1. V gave up 1 base and J gave up 6 bases; unmatched junction bases: 9. Germline CDR1 reads SGHTA; CDR2 reads FQGNSA. CDR3 length equals 16 residues. As DNA, the CDR3 is TGTGCCAGCAGCTTAGACAGGGGGCAGTTTTTGGATGGCTACACCTTC. Amino acid sequence: CASSLDRGQFLDGYTF.

The rearrangement uses TRBV5-1 and TRBJ2-2; D not certain. Trimming took off 5 bases at V and 0 bases at J, with 11 bases between the two ends. Looked up from germline, CDR1 is SGHRS and CDR2 is YFSETQ. The CDR3 sequence is 15 residues long. The CDR3 protein is CASSVDPTNTGELFF. CDR3 DNA sequence: TGCGCCAGCAGTGTTGACCCCACGAACACCGGGGAGCTGTTTTTT.

The chain has TRBV7-7 and TRBJ2-5; 7 bases agree with TRBD1. Germline V gene data show CDR1 as SSHAT and CDR2 as FNYEAQ (reference sequence). Unmatched junction bases numbered 10, after V lost 5 bases and J lost 1 base. The CDR3 is 16 amino acids. DNA for the CDR3: TGTGCCAGCAGCCCCGCCGGGACAGTGCTCCAAGAGACCCAGTACTTC. Amino acids: CASSPAGTVLQETQYF.

The chain carries TRBV2 and TRBJ1-4; a possible D gene is TRBD1 (5 bases). The CDR3 totals 16 residues. The ends were cut back, 0 bases at V and 7 bases at J, with 15 bases in the middle. Germline lookup yields CDR1 SNHLY and CDR2 FYNNEI. The CDR3 DNA reads TGTGCCAGCAGTGAAGCGTACGATGGGGGGTCTGAAAAACTGTTTTTT. This gives the protein CASSEAYDGGSEKLFF.

The chain couples TRBV2 to TRBJ2-7; 16 bases agree with TRBD2. The CDR3 extends over 16 amino acids. With 9 bases clipped from V and 2 bases from J, the junction kept 7 bases outside the gene matches. CDR1 is SNHLY, CDR2 FYNNEI, per germline. This CDR3 is CASRPGLAGGTYEQYF. The CDR3, as DNA: TGTGCCAGTCGGCCGGGACTAGCGGGGGGGACCTACGAGCAGTACTTC. Based on the CDR3 plus reference TRBV2 and TRBJ2-7, the full variable domain is EPEVTQTPSHQVTQMGQEVILRCVPISNHLYFYWYRQILGQKVEFLVSFYNNEISEKSEIFDDQFSVERPDGSNFTLKIRSTKLEDSAMYFCASRPGLAGGTYEQYFGPGTRLTVT.

This clone was recorded once. The chain combines TRBV7-2 with TRBJ2-7; TRBD1 or TRBD2 may be the D gene (5 bases each). The length of the CDR3 is 17 residues. The V end was cut by 1 base, the J end by 0 bases, with 16 bases between. Germline V gives CDR1 SGHTA, CDR2 FQGNSA. CDR3 amino acids: CASSLDATWGSSYEQYF. CDR3 nucleotide sequence: TGTGCCAGCAGCTTAGATGCGACGTGGGGGAGCTCCTACGAGCAGTACTTC.

The gene calls are TRBV7-2 and TRBJ2-1, with unresolved D. V gave up 4 bases and J gave up 8 bases, with 9 bases separating them. Per germline, CDR1 SGHTA and CDR2 FQGNSA. This CDR3 contains 12 residues. The CDR3 nucleotides read TGTGCCAGCAGCTCTCGGCCCCATGAGCAGTTCTTC. Translating gives CASSSRPHEQFF.

This sequence joins TRBV12-1 and TRBJ2-7; the table's D call of TRBD2 was not tested on the DNA. TRBV12-1 is annotated as a pseudogene. CDR3 length: 11 residues. For the CDR3, the DNA is TGTGCCAGAGGAGGGAAATACGAGCAGTACTTC. Its translation is CARGGKYEQYF.

This CDR3 is CASSFGGGARSEQYF. The DNA of the CDR3 is TGCGCCAGCAGCTTTGGCGGGGGGGCCCGTAGCGAGCAGTACTTC. The chain has TRBV5-1 and TRBJ2-7, with 9 bases fitting TRBD2. CDR1 SGHRS and CDR2 YFSETQ come from the germline V gene. Trimming at V came to 2 bases and at J to 6 bases, leaving 9 bases not matched to a gene. The CDR3 runs to 15 residues.

The gene calls are TRBV19 and TRBJ2-5; 11 nucleotides align to TRBD2. The J segment lost 5 bases and the V segment lost 4 bases, leaving 9 bases of the junction unmatched. Germline CDR1 and CDR2: LNHDA and SQIVND (reference sequence). The CDR3 covers 16 residues. The CDR3 DNA reads TGTGCCAGTAGTACTCCCGGGACTAGCGGTGGTGAGACCCAGTACTTC. This codes for CASSTPGTSGGETQYF.

The chain joins TRBV5-4 to TRBJ2-1, with unresolved D. This CDR3 has 14 amino acids. Germline V gene lookup returns CDR1 SGHNT and CDR2 YYREEE (reference sequence). V gave up 1 base and J gave up 4 bases, with 9 bases separating them. CDR3: CASSLFSGYNEQFF. Here the CDR3 DNA reads TGTGCCAGCAGCTTGTTCTCCGGATACAATGAGCAGTTCTTC.

The V call is TRBV27, the J call TRBJ2-3; no firm D call. The CDR3 has 14 amino acids. V was shortened by 6 bases and J by 1 base, with 11 bases between the two germline ends. From germline, CDR1 is MNHEY and CDR2 SMNVEV (reference sequence). CDR3 region: CASRPHMGTDTQYF. The CDR3 coding sequence is TGTGCCAGCAGGCCTCATATGGGCACAGATACGCAGTATTTT.

DNA of the CDR3: TGTGCCAGTAGTATAGATGGACGGGGGAACTATGGCTACACCTTC. It encodes CASSIDGRGNYGYTF. The chain couples TRBV19 to TRBJ1-2; D perhaps matches TRBD1 (5 bases). The length of the CDR3 is 15 residues. Trimming removed 0 bases from V and 2 bases from J, with 10 bases in between. The V gene's germline CDR1 is LNHDA and CDR2 SQIVND (reference sequence). The entire variable domain, with the rest obtained from reference TRBV19 and TRBJ1-2, is as follows: DGGITQSPKYLFRKEGQNVTLSCEQNLNHDAMYWYRQDPGQGLRLIYYSQIVNDFQKGDIAEGYSVSREKKESFPLTVTSAQKNPTAFYLCASSIDGRGNYGYTFGSGTRLTVV.